The clone carrying this TCR beta chain was seen a handful of times. Antigen specificity is unknown. From the 5' RACE reads, TCRdb called clonotypes with MiXCR, one entry per CDR3 protein. The sample yields about 730,000 distinct CDR3 sequences, 21% seen once. This record belongs to a study of identical twins. Overall study results and limits: Part of the zero-insertion signal could reflect confounding by invariant MAIT and iNKT cells.

CDR1 SGHRS and CDR2 YFSETQ come from the germline V gene. Unmatched junction bases numbered 11, after V lost 0 bases and J lost 4 bases. The CDR3 has 18 residues. The same sample was also studied in work on T cells expressing NK-cell markers.

The receptor comes from a young woman in good health. This chain connects TRBV5-1 to TRBJ2-3; 10 bases align to TRBD2. Sequenced material: PBMCs. The CDR3, as DNA: TGCGCCAGCAGCTTGGTGGCAGCGGGGGGGTATCGGCCAGATACGCAGTATTTT. It yields the protein CASSLVAAGGYRPDTQYF.